This T cell receptor (beta chain) was recorded in a study of T cell responses to AZD1222 COVID-19 vaccine (dated by TCRdb to about 2021). At the level of the whole study: Because spike-specific TCR depth and breadth did not differ between the two schedules, AZD1222 recipients who got a second dose at roughly 4 weeks were pooled with those who got a second dose at roughly 12 weeks. A total of more than 230 trial participants underwent TCR sequencing, of whom about 210 received two doses of AZD1222 and approximately 25 received two doses of the MenACWY control vaccine. Trial participants were enrolled into age subgroups of 18-55, 56-69 and 70-plus years, which contained roughly 150, 30 and 60 TCR-sequenced participants, respectively. Results the study describes overall, beyond this receptor: Reportedly, close to half of the unique spike-specific TCRs recognized epitopes lying outside the regions that are mutated in the B.1.351 and B.1.1.7 variants. The whole spike protein was spanned by vaccine-associated CD4 TCRs, and dominant responses were seen in regions 160-218 and 743-854. No day 14 peak-response samples were available, so repertoires were characterized only after the peak T cell response. The 56-69-year group was small, and its depth increase did not reach significance, likely because of low power. Conclusions about previously exposed vaccinees are limited, since just six AZD1222 recipients were seropositive for SARS-CoV-2 at baseline. Participants were mostly white British, with more females than males. The authors suggested clonal diversity may have been underestimated. Spike-specific TCR breadth and depth rose significantly after two AZD1222 doses compared with day 0 and with MenACWY recipients.

On this clone: No cognate antigen has been identified for it. No base-level quality is on record; no much larger clone is a single base apart.

This specimen's time point label, per the study, means: baseline before first vaccination. Vaccinee samples were obtained from the UK trials COV001 and COV002, which included a single-blind randomized controlled phase 2/3 trial of AZD1222 (ChAdOx1 nCoV-19) in healthy adults. Trial participant PBMC samples were collected at day 0 and day 28 after the second dose for TCRbeta chain sequencing. The germline ends are 8 bases apart after V is trimmed by 0 bases and J by 5 bases. As encoded in the germline V gene (reference sequence), CDR1 is SGHNT while CDR2 is YYREEE. Measured from the cysteine to the phenylalanine, the CDR3 is 14 residues long. The entry retains the CDR3 DNA only, 42 bases that are in frame from base 1. The CDR3 regions of human TCRbeta chains were analyzed by immunosequencing. On the authors' methods: TCRs in the repertoires were compared against a reference library of SARS-CoV-2-specific TCRs that had been generated with the MIRA antigen-specificity platform. Breadth was defined as the fraction of unique TCRs that were SARS-CoV-2-associated, and depth was defined as the fraction of total T cells that were SARS-CoV-2-associated. Using the MIRA data, each spike-specific TCR was assigned both to the spike region to which the TCR was reactive and to a CD4 or CD8 class. Log10-transformed breadth and depth values were compared by one-way ANOVA with Sidak's multiple comparisons tests. TCRdb mirrors the immuneACCESS table, restricted to in-frame sequences. Some clones are absent from its copies; in checked studies, under half trace to an unresolved V gene, and the reason for the others is unknown. V and J calls and clone size are copied from that table; D and trimming were computed from the DNA. For this sample the table gives over 85,000 clones, of which about 87% were detected only once. Of the sample, roughly 1.6% is held by the ten largest clones.

Source: peripheral blood, taken on day 0 of AZD1222 vaccination. The clonotype originates from an adult in good health. The V and J segments used are TRBV5-4 and TRBJ2-2; TRBD2 is a weak D gene call, 6 bases matching. This receptor carries the CDR3 CASSLAGGTGELFF. The nucleotide sequence is given as TGTGCCAGCAGCTTGGCCGGGGGTACCGGGGAGCTGTTTTTT.